This passage covers 8 T cell receptor beta chains from one sample sequenced in a study of Japanese encephalitis immunity and Zika vaccine responses. TCRdb ran MiXCR on the 5' RACE reads and lists one entry per CDR3 protein. This table holds under 200 distinct CDR3 sequences, 1.5% to 2% found once. Peptide pools at 1 ug/mL each stimulated CFSE-labeled PBMCs over a roughly 6-day culture. Live CD56-CD19-CD16-CD3+CD4+ cells with low CFSE were sorted unfixed as proliferating CD4 T cells. This sample comprised antigen-activated CD4+ T cells from blood, cultured, obtained during a Zika inactivated vaccine study. The receptors come from an adult man who received an inactivated Zika virus vaccine.

This clonotype rates as large. The rearrangement links TRBV5-1 to TRBJ1-5, with D possibly matching TRBD1 (6 bases). The CDR3 runs to 15 residues. The germline V and J ends were trimmed by 2 bases and 1 base, with 10 bases remaining between them. CDR1 SGHRS and CDR2 YFSETQ come from the germline V gene. The chain's CDR3 is CASSLGGISNQPQHF. CDR3 DNA: TGCGCCAGCAGCTTAGGGGGGATCAGCAATCAGCCCCAGCATTTT.

This clonotype is categorized as hyperexpanded (1% or more). The chain is built from TRBV5-1 and TRBJ1-4; a possible D gene is TRBD1 (6 bases). Deletions cut 2 bases from V and 6 bases from J, with 17 bases between. The CDR3 consists of 16 residues. Germline lookup yields CDR1 SGHRS and CDR2 YFSETQ. The CDR3 loop reads CASSLPTGKTHEKLFF. CDR3 nucleotide sequence: TGCGCCAGCAGCTTACCTACAGGGAAGACTCATGAAAAACTGTTTTTT. Full variable domain (remainder filled in from reference TRBV5-1 and TRBJ1-4): KAGVTQTPRYLIKTRGQQVTLSCSPISGHRSVSWYQQTPGQGLQFLFEYFSETQRNKGNFPGRFSGRQFSNSRSEMNVSTLELGDSALYLCASSLPTGKTHEKLFFGSGTQLSVL.

By its share, this clonotype is large. In DNA form, the CDR3 reads TGTGCCAGCAGCCTTACAGGGGTCTATGGCTACACCTTC. Its translation is CASSLTGVYGYTF. V is TRBV6-2 or TRBV6-3 and J is TRBJ1-2, with TRBD1 matching over 7 bases. V lost 6 bases, J lost 4 bases, and 5 bases stayed unmatched. Germline assignment: CDR1 MNHEY and CDR2 SVGEGT. The length of the CDR3 is 13 residues.

In its sample, this clonotype is medium-sized. This chain uses TRBV10-3 with TRBJ1-4; D remains ambiguous. The CDR3 loop spans 16 amino acids. Germline assignment: CDR1 ENHRY and CDR2 SYGVKD. The V end lost 3 bases, the J end lost 3 bases, and 14 bases lay between the germline ends. The chain's CDR3 is CAISEGGPSSNEKLFF. The CDR3 DNA is TGTGCCATCAGTGAAGGTGGACCGTCTTCTAATGAAAAACTGTTTTTT.

Within the sample, this clonotype is large. V gene TRBV6-5 combines with J gene TRBJ1-1; TRBD1 agrees at 11 bases. V lost 5 bases and J lost 1; bases outside the gene matches: 9. Germline V gives CDR1 MNHEY, CDR2 SVGAGI. The CDR3 runs to 17 residues. As DNA, the CDR3 is TGTGCCAGCAGTCCTCCTCCGGACAGGGGGCAGAACACTGAAGCTTTCTTT. This encodes CASSPPPDRGQNTEAFF.

By proportion, this clonotype is large. The chain carries TRBV6-1 and TRBJ2-3, with TRBD1 as a possible D gene (6 bases). With 2 bases removed from V and 1 base from J, the gap between germline ends came to 13 bases. The CDR3 is 16 amino acids. Germline CDR1 and CDR2: MNHNS and SASEGT. The CDR3 DNA is TGTGCCAGCAGTGAACGGGCGGCAGGGGGCACAGATACGCAGTATTTT. This sequence encodes CASSERAAGGTDTQYF.

Relative to its sample, this clonotype is large (0.1 to 1%). This rearrangement joins TRBV6-1 to TRBJ1-5; TRBD1 aligns across 9 bases. CDR1 and CDR2 from the germline V gene are MNHNS and SASEGT. V lost 5 bases, J lost 2 bases, and 10 bases stayed unmatched. The CDR3 is 17 residues long. The CDR3: CASSMGQGVSGNQPQHF. The CDR3, as DNA: TGTGCCAGCAGTATGGGACAGGGTGTATCGGGCAATCAGCCCCAGCATTTT.

Relative to its sample, this clonotype is large (0.1 to 1%). The chain carries TRBV19 and TRBJ2-1, with D perhaps TRBD2 (7 bases). The V gene's germline CDR1 is LNHDA and CDR2 SQIVND (reference sequence). Trimming shortened V by 4 bases and J by 2 bases, and 12 bases separated the two germline ends. The CDR3 consists of 15 residues. CDR3: CASSTGGPPYNEQFF. For the CDR3, the DNA is TGTGCCAGTAGTACCGGGGGGCCCCCCTACAATGAGCAGTTCTTC.